The next 27 T cell receptor beta chains were all read from a single sample in a study of CD4 T cells in relation to SARS-CoV-2 and coronaviruses (dated by TCRdb to the early 2020s). CD4+ T cells from unexposed donors were collected before the COVID-19 pandemic (2011-2018). Following 10 days of culture, the EasySep CD4+ T cell isolation kit was used to isolate CD4+ T cells. Library preparation was by the immunoSEQ multiplex PCR assay. TCRdb retrieved this table from immuneACCESS and kept in-frame rearrangements only. Not all clones are present; in checked studies, unresolved V genes account for under half, and no reason is known for the remainder. The sample table lists 20,000 or so clones, 60% to 80% of them with a count of one. Clones ranked in the top ten supply roughly 14% of the sample. Antigen specificity for these receptors is unknown. The material sequenced was CD4+ T cells from PBMCs, cultured in vitro. The receptors were sampled from a human donor in good health.

The chain links TRBV9 to TRBJ2-7, with 10 bases that match TRBD1. This CDR3 is built from 14 residues. Germline V lookup: CDR1 SGDLS, CDR2 YYNGEE. J was trimmed by 5 bases and V by 0 bases; bases with no gene match: 2. This CDR3 is CASSVGGQGNEQYF. As DNA, the CDR3 is TGTGCCAGCAGCGTAGGGGGACAGGGGAACGAGCAGTACTTC.

The rearrangement uses TRBV20-1 and TRBJ2-3; a possible D gene is TRBD2 (7 bases). Trimming took off 3 bases at V and 7 bases at J, with 17 bases between the two ends. In germline, CDR1 is DFQATT, CDR2 SNEGSKA (reference sequence). This CDR3 spans 14 amino acids. The CDR3 region is CSASASGGGYTQYF. The CDR3 nucleotides read TGCAGTGCTAGTGCTAGCGGAGGGGGGTATACGCAGTATTTT.

The chain combines TRBV27 with TRBJ1-6; perhaps TRBD1 as D (6 bases). This CDR3 region has 17 residues. Trimming took 2 bases from V and 0 from J, leaving 11 bases between them. Germline loops: CDR1 MNHEY, CDR2 SMNVEV (reference sequence). CDR3 region: CASSLQGKSSYNSPLHF. The CDR3 DNA reads TGTGCCAGCAGTTTACAGGGGAAAAGCTCCTATAATTCACCCCTCCACTTT.

V is TRBV20-1 and J is TRBJ1-5, with D uncertain. The CDR3 extends over 12 amino acids. CDR1 is DFQATT and CDR2 is SNEGSKA in the germline V gene (reference sequence). V lost 3 bases, J lost 5 bases, and 8 bases lay in between. In nucleotides, the CDR3 is TGCAGTGCTAGTAGGATCGATCAGCCCCAGCATTTT. Translated, it gives CSASRIDQPQHF.

This clone came up once. The gene calls are TRBV9 and TRBJ1-2; maybe TRBD1 (6 bases). Germline-derived CDR1 and CDR2 are SGDLS and YYNGEE. V was pared by 1 base and J by 0 bases, with 16 bases between. This CDR3 has 17 amino acids. CDR3 bases: TGTGCCAGCAGCGTATCGGGAACAGGGCTTTCTAACTATGGCTACACCTTC. This gives the protein CASSVSGTGLSNYGYTF.

This chain joins TRBV6-5 and TRBJ2-1, with 8 bases aligning to TRBD2. CDR3 length: 14 amino acids. CDR1 is MNHEY and CDR2 is SVGAGI in the germline V gene. The J segment lost 4 bases and the V segment lost 6 bases, leaving 5 bases of the junction unmatched. CDR3 protein: CASSQREFYNEQFF. DNA of the CDR3: TGTGCCAGCAGCCAGCGGGAGTTTTACAATGAGCAGTTCTTC.

The V and J genes are TRBV5-5 and TRBJ1-6; D is possibly TRBD1 (5 bases). Germline V gene lookup returns CDR1 SGHKS and CDR2 YYEKEE (reference sequence). Deletions cut 1 base from V and 17 bases from J, with 16 bases between. The CDR3 loop spans 13 amino acids. For the CDR3, the DNA is TGTGCCAGCAGCTTGTCCCAGGGCCAGAGTGTCCACTTT. Residues: CASSLSQGQSVHF.

The chain recombines TRBV19 with TRBJ1-5; D remains unclear. This CDR3 is built from 14 residues. Per the germline V gene, CDR1 is LNHDA and CDR2 is SQIVND (reference sequence). Deletions cut 5 bases from V and 3 bases from J, with 11 bases between. As DNA, the CDR3 is TGTGCCAGTAGTGTAGCAGATAACAATCAGCCCCAGCATTTT. Translating gives CASSVADNNQPQHF.

V is TRBV12-5 and J is TRBJ2-1; 11 nucleotides line up with TRBD2. The CDR3 extends over 15 amino acids. The germline V gene encodes CDR1 LGHNT and CDR2 FRNRAP. V trimming: 3 bases; J trimming: 6 bases; junction bases outside the gene matches: 4. Here the CDR3 reads CASGFPTSGSNEQFF. For the CDR3, the DNA is TGTGCTAGTGGTTTCCCAACTAGCGGGAGCAATGAGCAGTTCTTC.

V is TRBV18 and J is TRBJ2-7; TRBD2 agrees at 9 bases. In germline, CDR1 is KGHSH, CDR2 LQKENI. The CDR3 totals 15 residues. V dropped 2 bases and J dropped 3; count of bases not matched to a gene: 5. The CDR3: CASSPGGTSSYEQYF. The CDR3 nucleotides are TGTGCCAGCTCACCAGGTGGGACTAGCAGCTACGAGCAGTACTTC.

V is TRBV2 and J is TRBJ2-1; 11 positions agree with TRBD2. J was trimmed by 4 bases and V by 2 bases; bases with no gene match: 4. The CDR3 loop spans 16 amino acids. CDR1 is SNHLY, CDR2 FYNNEI, per germline. CDR3 sequence reads: CASSERLAGHYNEQFF. For the CDR3, the DNA is TGTGCCAGCAGTGAACGACTAGCGGGACATTACAATGAGCAGTTCTTC. Together with reference TRBV2 and TRBJ2-1, the CDR3 gives the full variable domain: EPEVTQTPSHQVTQMGQEVILRCVPISNHLYFYWYRQILGQKVEFLVSFYNNEISEKSEIFDDQFSVERPDGSNFTLKIRSTKLEDSAMYFCASSERLAGHYNEQFFGPGTRLTVL.

This clone was found once. The chain uses TRBV5-1 and TRBJ2-5; 8 nucleotides align to TRBD2. With 4 bases clipped from V and 3 bases from J, the junction kept 11 bases outside the gene matches. The CDR3 runs 16 residues. Germline assignment: CDR1 SGHRS and CDR2 YFSETQ. CDR3 DNA sequence: TGCGCCAGCAGCCAAACTGCAACTAGCGGAAAAGAGACCCAGTACTTC. This sequence encodes CASSQTATSGKETQYF. Variable domain in full (rest from reference TRBV5-1 and TRBJ2-5): KAGVTQTPRYLIKTRGQQVTLSCSPISGHRSVSWYQQTPGQGLQFLFEYFSETQRNKGNFPGRFSGRQFSNSRSEMNVSTLELGDSALYLCASSQTATSGKETQYFGPGTRLLVL.

For the CDR3, the DNA is TGTGCCACCAGCAGAGACGGCATCACTGAAGCTTTCTTT. It specifies CATSRDGITEAFF. This rearrangement joins TRBV15 to TRBJ1-1; no clear D gene. Germline assignment: CDR1 LNHNV and CDR2 YYDKDF (reference sequence). V was clipped by 0 bases and J by 4 bases, with 6 bases between them. The CDR3 loop spans 13 amino acids.

This chain uses TRBV19 with TRBJ2-3; D gene uncertain. CDR3 size: 14 residues. V lost 6 bases, J lost 0 bases, and 10 bases lay in between. Germline V CDR1 and CDR2: LNHDA, SQIVND (reference sequence). Here the CDR3 DNA reads TGTGCCAGTAGGAGCCTTGATAGCACAGATACGCAGTATTTT. Translating gives CASRSLDSTDTQYF.

The V call is TRBV21-1, the J call TRBJ2-5; TRBD1, the table's D call, lacks a check against the DNA. TRBV21-1 corresponds to a pseudogene. This CDR3 spans 18 amino acids. The CDR3 coding sequence is TGTGCCAGCAGCAAATTTTCGTTGTCCAGGGATTACCAAGAGACCCAGTACTTC. Translated: CASSKFSLSRDYQETQYF.

The chain recombines TRBV5-8 with TRBJ2-7, with D unclear. The CDR3 loop spans 13 amino acids. Trimming cost V 2 bases and J 6 bases, with 12 bases left between them. Germline V gives CDR1 SGHTS, CDR2 YDEGEE. DNA of the CDR3: TGTGCCAGCAGCTTTTACCCCCTTGGCGAGCAGTACTTC. This sequence encodes CASSFYPLGEQYF.

The chain combines TRBV5-1 with TRBJ1-1; D uncertain. In germline, CDR1 is SGHRS, CDR2 YFSETQ. The ends were cut back, 4 bases at V and 1 base at J, with 11 bases in the middle. The CDR3 is 14 amino acids. The CDR3 here is CASSPSPTNTEAFF. The DNA for the CDR3 is TGCGCCAGCAGCCCTTCGCCGACGAACACTGAAGCTTTCTTT.

This rearrangement joins TRBV5-6 to TRBJ1-5; 7 bases are a match to TRBD1. The germline V gene has CDR1 SGHDT and CDR2 YYEEEE. The CDR3 is 15 amino acids. J gave up 7 bases and V 0 bases, and 7 bases lay outside the gene matches. In DNA, the CDR3 is TGTGCCAGCAGCTTGGGACAGGGAGTGGGGCAGCCCCAGCATTTT. Translated: CASSLGQGVGQPQHF.

J is TRBJ2-5 and V is TRBV7-2, with TRBD1 identical over 9 bases. There are 14 residues in the CDR3. Trimming took 5 bases from V and 4 from J; bases not matched to a gene: 5. CDR1 and CDR2 (germline): SGHTA, FQGNSA. As DNA, the CDR3 is TGTGCCAGCAGCCAGACAGGGGGATTAGAGACCCAGTACTTC. It yields the protein CASSQTGGLETQYF. Looking up the rest from reference TRBV7-2 and TRBJ2-5 gives the full variable domain: GAGVSQSPSNKVTEKGKDVELRCDPISGHTALYWYRQSLGQGLEFLIYFQGNSAPDKSGLPSDRFSAERTGGSVSTLTIQRTQQEDSAVYLCASSQTGGLETQYFGPGTRLLVL.

In this sample, this clone turned up a few times. The rearrangement uses TRBV4-2 and TRBJ1-5, with TRBD1 as a possible D gene (5 bases). CDR3 size: 14 residues. The germline V gene has CDR1 LGHNA and CDR2 YNFKEQ. V was shortened by 0 bases and J by 6 bases, with 9 bases between the two germline ends. In nucleotides, the CDR3 is TGTGCCAGCAGCCAAGAGGAAGGGACTCAGCCCCAGCATTTT. It yields the protein CASSQEEGTQPQHF.

Only a few counts were recorded for this clone. V usage is TRBV21-1 and J usage is TRBJ1-2. TRBV21-1 represents a pseudogene. The CDR3 has 18 amino acids. CDR3 nucleotide sequence: TGTGCCAGCAATGCTTACCAAATCCGGGACGGGGATAACTATGGCTACACCTTC. Amino acid sequence: CASNAYQIRDGDNYGYTF.

The chain couples TRBV6-5 to TRBJ2-5; 8 nucleotides agree with TRBD1. The V and J ends lost 5 bases and 0 bases, in that order; junction bases with no gene match: 2. Per germline, CDR1 MNHEY and CDR2 SVGAGI. This CDR3 contains 14 residues. As DNA, the CDR3 is TGTGCCAGCAGTCGGGACAGGTACCAAGAGACCCAGTACTTC. Protein sequence: CASSRDRYQETQYF.

The CDR3 sequence is CASTRDSGTEAFF. In nucleotides, the CDR3 is TGTGCCAGCACCCGGGACAGTGGCACTGAAGCTTTCTTT. The chain employs TRBV11-2 and TRBJ1-1; TRBD1 aligns across 7 bases. Germline V CDR1 and CDR2: SGHAT, FQNNGV. This CDR3 has 13 amino acids. V was clipped by 7 bases and J by 4 bases; unmatched bases: 6.

This clone has only one observation. The chain joins TRBV29-1 to TRBJ1-1, with D hard to call. The germline V gene has CDR1 SQVTM and CDR2 ANQGSEA. Trimming took 7 bases from V and 1 from J, leaving 13 bases between them. The CDR3 totals 13 residues. For the CDR3, the DNA is TGCAGCGCCTGGCTCCCAGGGAACACTGAAGCTTTCTTT. Residues: CSAWLPGNTEAFF.

This chain connects TRBV15 to TRBJ1-1; D is unresolved. The CDR3 is made up of 14 amino acids. Per the germline V gene, CDR1 is LNHNV and CDR2 is YYDKDF (reference sequence). Trimming took 0 bases from V and 6 from J, leaving 11 bases between them. The CDR3, as DNA: TGTGCCACCAGCAGAGATCGAAGCCCCCCTGAAGCTTTCTTT. Translating it yields CATSRDRSPPEAFF.

The chain is built from TRBV5-1 and TRBJ2-2; D is ambiguous. The CDR3 is 14 amino acids. CDR1 and CDR2 (germline): SGHRS, YFSETQ. Trimming pared 3 bases from V and 1 base from J, leaving 7 bases between. In DNA form, the CDR3 reads TGCGCCAGCAGCTCACCGGTGAACACCGGGGAGCTGTTTTTT. Translation: CASSSPVNTGELFF.

This clone turned up a few times. V usage is TRBV11-2 and J usage is TRBJ2-1; D ambiguous. Germline CDR1 is SGHAT and CDR2 is FQNNGV. The V and J ends lost 0 bases and 0 bases respectively, with 15 bases between them. The CDR3 sequence is 18 residues long. The CDR3 protein is CASSLDTRVRSSYNEQFF. In DNA form, the CDR3 reads TGTGCCAGCAGCTTAGATACCCGTGTACGAAGCTCCTACAATGAGCAGTTCTTC.